This record concerns one T cell receptor (beta chain) sequence. Study processing details: Estimation of nucleated cell counts was performed using reference gene primer amplification. Sequencing used immunoSEQ multiplex PCR; TCRdb keeps in-frame clones, though not all of them. V, J and clone size were drawn from that table, and D and trimming were deduced from the DNA. The table includes 150,000 to 200,000 clones, 88% detected once. The CDR3 is 15 amino acids. V shed 2 bases and J shed 0 bases, with 8 bases lying between them. Germline V CDR1 and CDR2: MNHEY, SMNVEV (reference sequence). These data originate in a study of blood T cell repertoires in COVID-19. Study details: Sources were T cells, B-cell-depleted T cells, or PBMCs; the material itself was cDNA or gDNA.

The sequence was obtained from a man between 65 and 85 years old with active or convalescent COVID-19. This chain connects TRBV27 to TRBJ2-1, with D possibly matching TRBD2 (5 bases). Sequencing used peripheral blood. The CDR3, as DNA: TGTGCCAGCAGTTTAAAGCGGAGCTCCTACAATGAGCAGTTCTTC. This codes for CASSLKRSSYNEQFF.